The 26 T cell receptor beta chains below were found in one sample sequenced in a study of T cell responses to AZD1222 COVID-19 vaccine. Using immunoSEQ multiplex PCR, the repertoire was profiled, and TCRdb retains in-frame clones only, with some absent. The table includes fewer than 150,000 clones, approximately 88% detected once. Sequencing used peripheral blood, obtained on day 0 of AZD1222 vaccination. Receptor source: an adult in good health.

The V and J genes are TRBV4-2 and TRBJ2-7; D remains ambiguous. Germline V CDR1 and CDR2: LGHNA, YNFKEQ. The V gene lost 8 bases and the J gene lost 7 bases, with 9 bases spanning the gap. The CDR3 covers 10 residues. CDR3: CASGVKEQYF. The CDR3, as DNA: TGTGCCAGCGGGGTAAAGGAGCAGTACTTC.

This CDR3 is CASSPLAGGLTSSYNEQFF. The CDR3 DNA follows: TGTGCCAGCAGCCCCTTAGCGGGGGGGCTTACAAGCTCCTACAATGAGCAGTTCTTC. The J gene is TRBJ2-1, the V gene TRBV7-9, with TRBD2 matching 11 bases. This CDR3 is built from 19 residues. With V trimmed by 5 bases and J by 0 bases, 12 bases remained unmatched. Germline V lookup: CDR1 SEHNR, CDR2 FQNEAQ (reference sequence).

The J gene is TRBJ1-2, the V gene TRBV19, with 8 bases matching TRBD1. V was clipped by 7 bases and J by 6 bases; unmatched bases: 4. The CDR3 is 12 amino acids. Germline loops: CDR1 LNHDA, CDR2 SQIVND (reference sequence). The CDR3 DNA follows: TGTGCCAGTAATGGACAGGGTGATGGCTACACCTTC. This translates into CASNGQGDGYTF.

The CDR3 spells CASSVGTGEGYTF. In DNA, the CDR3 is TGTGCCAGCAGCGTCGGGACAGGGGAGGGCTACACCTTC. The V gene is TRBV5-4, the J gene TRBJ1-2, with TRBD1 matching 10 bases. Germline values: CDR1 SGHNT, CDR2 YYREEE (reference sequence). CDR3 length equals 13 residues. After removal of 4 bases from V and 8 bases from J, the junction contained 5 bases not matched to a gene.

The count of this clone is one. This rearrangement joins TRBV11-2 to TRBJ2-2, with D hard to call. V gave up 0 bases and J gave up 7 bases, with 9 bases separating them. Germline loops: CDR1 SGHAT, CDR2 FQNNGV. This CDR3 region has 14 residues. The CDR3 is CASSLDRAYGELFF. The CDR3 nucleotides are TGTGCCAGCAGCTTAGATCGAGCTTACGGGGAGCTGTTTTTT.

The chain combines TRBV12-3 or TRBV12-4 with TRBJ1-1; no clear D. V gave up 5 bases and J gave up 0 bases, with 7 bases separating them. The CDR3 loop spans 13 amino acids. CDR3 region: CASSRYMNTEAFF. CDR3 bases: TGTGCCAGCAGTCGGTACATGAACACTGAAGCTTTCTTT.

This chain joins TRBV6-2 or TRBV6-3 and TRBJ2-7; TRBD1 might be the D (6 bases). The V and J ends lost 0 bases and 3 bases respectively, with 6 bases between them. Germline V gene sequence: CDR1 MNHEY, CDR2 SVGEGT. The CDR3 is 13 residues long. The chain's CDR3 is CASSYSGHYEQYF. Here the CDR3 DNA reads TGTGCCAGCAGTTACTCGGGACACTACGAGCAGTACTTC.

This chain links TRBV6-5 with TRBJ1-5; 7 bases are shared with TRBD1. With V trimmed by 7 bases and J by 7 bases, 7 bases remained unmatched. CDR3 length: 13 residues. The germline gives CDR1 MNHEY, CDR2 SVGAGI. CDR3 nucleotide sequence: TGTGCCAGCACCAGACAGGGAGGCCAGCCCCAGCATTTT. Protein: CASTRQGGQPQHF.

This clone has a single count. CDR3 DNA: TGTGCCAGCAGCAACAGGGGGCGTACCGGGGAGCTGTTTTTT. It encodes CASSNRGRTGELFF. The V and J genes are TRBV6-5 and TRBJ2-2; 9 nucleotides agree with TRBD1. Trimming at V came to 6 bases and at J to 5 bases, leaving 4 bases not matched to a gene. CDR1 and CDR2 from the germline V gene are MNHEY and SVGAGI. This CDR3 is built from 14 residues.

V is TRBV6-5 and J is TRBJ1-1; D gene unclear. The length of the CDR3 is 13 residues. V lost 7 bases and J lost 4, with 13 bases in between. The germline CDR1 and CDR2 sequences are MNHEY and SVGAGI. This CDR3 is CASTRTITTEAFF. The CDR3 DNA reads as TGTGCCAGCACCCGAACCATTACCACTGAAGCTTTCTTT.

V usage is TRBV28 and J usage is TRBJ1-2; D might be TRBD1 (6 bases). The CDR3 length is 13 residues. Looked up from germline, CDR1 is MDHEN and CDR2 is SYDVKM. Trimming took 2 bases from V and 5 from J, leaving 9 bases between them. Here the CDR3 reads CASSLNRVYGYTF. Here the CDR3 DNA reads TGTGCCAGCAGTTTAAACAGGGTTTATGGCTACACCTTC.

The chain is built from TRBV28 and TRBJ2-2; possibly TRBD1 or TRBD2 for D (6 bases each). Germline V gives CDR1 MDHEN, CDR2 SYDVKM. This CDR3 region has 15 residues. The ends were cut back, 5 bases at V and 1 base at J, with 11 bases in the middle. In DNA form, the CDR3 reads TGTGCCAGCAGTGCGGGACACCTGAACACCGGGGAGCTGTTTTTT. The encoded protein is CASSAGHLNTGELFF. Full variable domain (outside the CDR3, taken from reference TRBV28 and TRBJ2-2): DVKVTQSSRYLVKRTGEKVFLECVQDMDHENMFWYRQDPGLGLRLIYFSYDVKMKEKGDIPEGYSVSREKKERFSLILESASTNQTSMYLCASSAGHLNTGELFFGEGSRLTVL.

Here the CDR3 DNA reads TGTGCCAGCAGCTTAGTAGCGGGAGAAAGCTCCTACAATGAGCAGTTCTTC. It translates to CASSLVAGESSYNEQFF. The chain links TRBV7-6 to TRBJ2-1; 9 bases line up with TRBD2. J was trimmed by 0 bases and V by 1 base; bases with no gene match: 4. The CDR3 is made up of 17 amino acids. Germline V gives CDR1 SGHVS, CDR2 FNYEAQ.

Only one count was recorded for this clone. The chain links TRBV19 to TRBJ2-3; D is possibly TRBD2 (6 bases). V was shortened by 7 bases and J by 1 base, with 15 bases between the two germline ends. The germline gives CDR1 LNHDA, CDR2 SQIVND (reference sequence). This CDR3 contains 15 residues. The DNA for the CDR3 is TGTGCCAGTACCCCAGTGGGAGGTGGCACAGATACGCAGTATTTT. Translation gives CASTPVGGGTDTQYF.

The V gene is TRBV29-1, the J gene TRBJ1-2, with TRBD1 identical over 8 bases. This CDR3 has 14 residues. V lost 5 bases, J lost 0 bases, and 5 bases stayed unmatched. Germline CDR1 reads SQVTM; CDR2 reads ANQGSEA. The CDR3 region has the DNA TGCAGCGTTCTAAGACAGGGGACTAACTATGGCTACACCTTC. This encodes CSVLRQGTNYGYTF.

This clone was seen a handful of times. This sequence joins TRBV19 and TRBJ1-2; no firm D call. The CDR3 consists of 14 residues. Trimming cost V 7 bases and J 0 bases, with 12 bases left between them. Germline CDR1 reads LNHDA; CDR2 reads SQIVND (reference sequence). Here the CDR3 reads CASIPPGANYGYTF. The CDR3 region has the DNA TGTGCCAGTATCCCCCCCGGGGCTAACTATGGCTACACCTTC. Supplemented by reference TRBV19 and TRBJ1-2, the full variable domain reads DGGITQSPKYLFRKEGQNVTLSCEQNLNHDAMYWYRQDPGQGLRLIYYSQIVNDFQKGDIAEGYSVSREKKESFPLTVTSAQKNPTAFYLCASIPPGANYGYTFGSGTRLTVV.

This rearrangement joins TRBV3-1 (or the pseudogene TRBV3-2) to TRBJ1-2; D call uncertain. V lost 2 bases, J lost 4 bases, and 23 bases lay in between. The V gene's germline CDR1 is LGHDT and CDR2 YNNKEL (reference sequence). There are 18 residues in the CDR3. The CDR3 is CASSQYVTVDTSPYGYTF. In nucleotides, the CDR3 is TGTGCCAGCAGCCAATACGTAACAGTAGATACCTCTCCCTATGGCTACACCTTC.

CDR3 loop: CASSTSPGKSPLHF. The CDR3 coding sequence is TGTGCCAGCAGCACATCCCCCGGGAAGTCACCCCTCCACTTT. The V gene is TRBV7-2, the J gene TRBJ1-6; D is undetermined. Germline V lookup: CDR1 SGHTA, CDR2 FQGNSA. The CDR3 is 14 amino acids. V lost 5 bases to trimming and J lost 10 bases, with 15 bases between them.

The CDR3 here is CASSLGGTALSSYNSPLHF. The CDR3 DNA sequence: TGTGCCAGCAGCTTAGGGGGGACGGCCCTGAGCTCCTATAATTCACCCCTCCACTTT. The rearrangement joins TRBV11-3 to TRBJ1-6; possibly TRBD1 for D (5 bases). Germline CDR1 SGHNT, CDR2 YENEEA. V dropped 1 base and J dropped 0 bases, with 16 bases sitting between them. The CDR3 covers 19 residues.

The rearrangement links TRBV18 to TRBJ1-1; 10 nucleotides match TRBD1. V dropped 3 bases and J dropped 4; count of bases not matched to a gene: 5. This CDR3 is built from 15 residues. Germline CDR1 is KGHSH and CDR2 is LQKENI. CDR3 in DNA: TGTGCCAGCTCACCCCCCGGACAGGGGGGCACTGAAGCTTTCTTT. Protein sequence: CASSPPGQGGTEAFF.

This clone was counted only a few times. The chain employs TRBV3-1 (or the pseudogene TRBV3-2) and TRBJ1-5; D remains ambiguous. V dropped 0 bases and J dropped 4 bases, with 4 bases sitting between them. This CDR3 has 13 residues. CDR1 is LGHDT and CDR2 is YNNKEL in the germline V gene (reference sequence). For the CDR3, the DNA is TGTGCCAGCAGCCAAGAAATGAATCAGCCCCAGCATTTT. It is translated as CASSQEMNQPQHF.

This rearrangement joins TRBV6-5 to TRBJ2-4; D is unresolved. The CDR3 consists of 14 residues. With 6 bases removed from V and 0 bases from J, the gap between germline ends came to 9 bases. Germline CDR1 and CDR2: MNHEY and SVGAGI. The CDR3 DNA reads TGTGCCAGCAGCCCGGGTCTAGCCAAAAACATTCAGTACTTC. Translation: CASSPGLAKNIQYF.

The chain carries TRBV7-9 and TRBJ2-7; no reliable D call. V was clipped by 3 bases and J by 3 bases, with 6 bases between them. This CDR3 spans 12 amino acids. Germline lookup yields CDR1 SEHNR and CDR2 FQNEAQ (reference sequence). CDR3 residues: CASSLSDYEQYF. CDR3 sequence (DNA): TGTGCCAGCAGCTTGTCCGACTACGAGCAGTACTTC.

The chain links TRBV5-1 to TRBJ1-2; D remains unclear. Trimming cost V 0 bases and J 0 bases, with 9 bases left between them. The CDR3 sequence is 15 residues long. CDR1 and CDR2 (germline): SGHRS, YFSETQ. The CDR3 spells CASSLAVGTNYGYTF. The DNA of the CDR3 is TGCGCCAGCAGCTTGGCCGTCGGAACTAACTATGGCTACACCTTC.

The chain uses TRBV6-5 and TRBJ1-2, with D tentatively TRBD1 (6 bases). The CDR3 length is 15 residues. The V end lost 5 bases, the J end lost 4 bases, and 17 bases lay between the germline ends. Looked up from germline, CDR1 is MNHEY and CDR2 is SVGAGI. The CDR3 protein is CASSHPEGGVYGYTF. CDR3 DNA sequence: TGTGCCAGCAGTCACCCGGAGGGGGGTGTCTATGGCTACACCTTC.

The chain recombines TRBV3-1 (or the pseudogene TRBV3-2) with TRBJ2-5; 7 nucleotides match TRBD1. The CDR3 is made up of 17 amino acids. Germline V gene sequence: CDR1 LGHDT, CDR2 YNNKEL (reference sequence). Losses at the gene ends were 4 bases for V and 2 bases for J; bases not matched to a gene: 13. The CDR3, as DNA: TGTGCCAGCAGCCCGCCGAGGGGGACAGTCCATCAAGAGACCCAGTACTTC. Protein product: CASSPPRGTVHQETQYF.